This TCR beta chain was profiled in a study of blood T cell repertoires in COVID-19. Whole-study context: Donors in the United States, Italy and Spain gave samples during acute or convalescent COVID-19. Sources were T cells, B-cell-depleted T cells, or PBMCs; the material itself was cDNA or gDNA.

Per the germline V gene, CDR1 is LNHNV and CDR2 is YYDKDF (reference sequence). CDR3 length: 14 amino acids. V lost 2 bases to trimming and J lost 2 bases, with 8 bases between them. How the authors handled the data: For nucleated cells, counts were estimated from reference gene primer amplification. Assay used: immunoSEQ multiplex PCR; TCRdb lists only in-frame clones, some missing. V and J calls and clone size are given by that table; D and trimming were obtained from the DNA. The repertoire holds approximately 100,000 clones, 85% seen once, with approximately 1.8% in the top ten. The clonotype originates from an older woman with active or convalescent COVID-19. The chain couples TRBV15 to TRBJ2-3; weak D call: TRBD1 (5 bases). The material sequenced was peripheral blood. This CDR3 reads CATSRPGYTDTQYF. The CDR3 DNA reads TGTGCCACCAGCAGACCAGGGTACACAGATACGCAGTATTTT.